One sample yielded the 20 T cell receptor beta chains listed below, sequenced in a study of CD8 T cells in Susac syndrome. An amount of RNA that ranged from about 0.45 to 1 ug was reverse transcribed with random hexamers. TCRdb reprocessed the immunoSEQ multiplex PCR reads with MiXCR, giving one entry per CDR3 protein. In the table there are about 430,000 distinct CDR3 sequences, more than 70% of which are singletons. Sequences were obtained from CD8+ T cells from PBMCs. The receptors derive from a human donor with multiple sclerosis.

The CDR3 reads CSVETGSGTGELFF. CDR3 in DNA: TGCAGCGTTGAGACGGGGTCGGGTACCGGGGAGCTGTTTTTT. V gene TRBV29-1 combines with J gene TRBJ2-2, with a weak D call TRBD2 (5 bases). Germline V CDR1 and CDR2: SQVTM, ANQGSEA. Trimming removed 3 bases from V and 5 bases from J, with 13 bases in between. The CDR3 has 14 amino acids.

This chain connects TRBV5-1 to TRBJ1-1; 7 nucleotides match TRBD1. Losses at the gene ends were 4 bases for V and 0 bases for J; bases not matched to a gene: 12. Germline assignment: CDR1 SGHRS and CDR2 YFSETQ. The CDR3 runs 17 residues. This chain's CDR3 is CASSRVGTALMNTEAFF. CDR3 sequence (DNA): TGCGCCAGCAGCCGCGTCGGGACAGCCTTAATGAACACTGAAGCTTTCTTT. Using reference TRBV5-1 and TRBJ1-1 for the parts outside the CDR3, the full variable domain is KAGVTQTPRYLIKTRGQQVTLSCSPISGHRSVSWYQQTPGQGLQFLFEYFSETQRNKGNFPGRFSGRQFSNSRSEMNVSTLELGDSALYLCASSRVGTALMNTEAFFGQGTRLTVV.

This chain connects TRBV6-2 or TRBV6-3 to TRBJ2-1; the D gene is possibly TRBD1 (5 bases). In germline, CDR1 is MNHEY, CDR2 SVGEGT. The CDR3 runs 18 residues. Trimming stripped 0 bases from V and 4 bases from J, with 19 bases between. DNA of the CDR3: TGTGCCAGCAGTTACTCGAGCGTGAGTGACAGTTCATACAATGAGCAGTTCTTC. It yields the protein CASSYSSVSDSSYNEQFF.

The chain employs TRBV20-1 and TRBJ1-2; the D gene is possibly TRBD1 (5 bases). The CDR3 sequence is 16 residues long. V gave up 2 bases and J gave up 7 bases, with 23 bases separating them. From germline, CDR1 is DFQATT and CDR2 SNEGSKA (reference sequence). The CDR3 nucleotides are TGCAGTGCTAGACCGACTGATAGTAAGGGGAAGGTTGGCTACACCTTC. Translated: CSARPTDSKGKVGYTF.

This sequence joins TRBV27 and TRBJ2-7; 7 nucleotides match TRBD1. CDR3 length equals 14 residues. The germline CDR1 and CDR2 sequences are MNHEY and SMNVEV (reference sequence). V lost 9 bases and J lost 4; bases outside the gene matches: 12. The CDR3 sequence: CASGDRVRLYEQYF. CDR3 sequence (DNA): TGTGCCAGTGGCGACAGGGTACGCCTGTACGAGCAGTACTTC.

This clonotype was detected once. The CDR3 DNA reads as TGCAGCGTTGTCCCCGGGGACAGGGACACTTCCGAGCAGTACTTC. Its protein is CSVVPGDRDTSEQYF. The chain is built from TRBV29-1 and TRBJ2-7; 9 bases align to TRBD1. CDR3 length: 15 amino acids. Trimming took 4 bases from V and 6 from J; bases not matched to a gene: 13. Germline-derived CDR1 and CDR2 are SQVTM and ANQGSEA.

V is TRBV12-3 or TRBV12-4 and J is TRBJ2-7; D unclear. Trimming cost V 6 bases and J 4 bases, with 7 bases left between them. This CDR3 is built from 11 residues. CDR3 nucleotide sequence: TGTGCCAGCAGCGCCGGGTACGAGCAGTACTTC. Residues: CASSAGYEQYF.

J is TRBJ1-1 and V is TRBV3-1; D is uncertain. CDR3 length equals 13 residues. Germline loops: CDR1 LGHDT, CDR2 YNNKEL (reference sequence). The V and J ends lost 0 bases and 7 bases respectively, with 9 bases between them. CDR3 protein: CASSQDPTVEAFF. The CDR3 DNA reads TGTGCCAGCAGCCAAGATCCTACCGTTGAAGCTTTCTTT. The whole variable domain, filled in from reference TRBV3-1 and TRBJ1-1, reads DTAVSQTPKYLVTQMGNDKSIKCEQNLGHDTMYWYKQDSKKFLKIMFSYNNKELIINETVPNRFSPKSPDKAHLNLHINSLELGDSAVYFCASSQDPTVEAFFGQGTRLTVV.

J is TRBJ1-1 and V is TRBV25-1; D might be TRBD1 (6 bases). V gave up 3 bases and J gave up 1 base, with 12 bases separating them. This CDR3 region has 15 residues. Germline V lookup: CDR1 MGHDK, CDR2 SYGVNS. CDR3 in DNA: TGTGCCAGCAGTGAGGGGACAAGCTGGAACACTGAAGCTTTCTTT. This sequence encodes CASSEGTSWNTEAFF.

This chain joins TRBV6-1 and TRBJ2-1; D possibly corresponds to TRBD2 (5 bases). CDR3 length: 15 residues. Trimming removed 3 bases at V and 3 bases at J, with 12 bases between. Germline V gene data show CDR1 as MNHNS and CDR2 as SASEGT. The CDR3 DNA sequence: TGTGCCAGCAGTGAGACCCCGGGGTACTACAATGAGCAGTTCTTC. The encoded protein is CASSETPGYYNEQFF.

This clonotype showed up just a few times. This chain links TRBV4-1 with TRBJ1-1; 7 nucleotides match TRBD1. V shed 7 bases, J shed 0 bases, and the junction held 5 bases outside the gene matches. CDR3 length equals 14 residues. Germline loops: CDR1 MGHRA, CDR2 YSYEKL. CDR3: CASTRQGLNTEAFF. CDR3 nucleotides: TGCGCCAGCACCCGACAGGGTTTGAACACTGAAGCTTTCTTT.

This chain links TRBV28 with TRBJ1-1; tentatively, D is TRBD1 (6 bases). Germline CDR1 and CDR2: MDHEN and SYDVKM. This CDR3 region has 12 residues. V was pared by 0 bases and J by 10 bases, with 9 bases between. DNA for the CDR3: TGTGCCAGCAGTTTATGGTCAGGGGTAGCTTTCTTT. Encoded protein: CASSLWSGVAFF.

The chain combines TRBV27 with TRBJ2-1; 11 bases match TRBD1. Germline V gene sequence: CDR1 MNHEY, CDR2 SMNVEV (reference sequence). The CDR3 has 14 amino acids. V lost 2 bases to trimming and J lost 8 bases; unmatched junction nucleotides: 2. As DNA, the CDR3 is TGTGCCAGCAGTTTAGGGACAGGGGGGGATGAGCAGTTCTTC. Translation: CASSLGTGGDEQFF.

The chain uses TRBV2 and TRBJ2-6; no reliable D call. The V end lost 8 bases, the J end lost 2 bases, and 10 bases lay between the germline ends. The CDR3 is 14 residues long. Germline V gives CDR1 SNHLY, CDR2 FYNNEI. This chain's CDR3 is CASFSGTGANVLTF. The CDR3 DNA reads as TGTGCCAGCTTTTCAGGAACTGGGGCCAACGTCCTGACTTTC. Together with reference TRBV2 and TRBJ2-6, the CDR3 gives the full variable domain: EPEVTQTPSHQVTQMGQEVILRCVPISNHLYFYWYRQILGQKVEFLVSFYNNEISEKSEIFDDQFSVERPDGSNFTLKIRSTKLEDSAMYFCASFSGTGANVLTFGAGSRLTVL.

The chain has TRBV2 and TRBJ2-7; TRBD2 might be the D (6 bases). The length of the CDR3 is 14 residues. From germline, CDR1 is SNHLY and CDR2 FYNNEI. V lost 0 bases to trimming and J lost 0 bases, with 6 bases between them. The CDR3, as DNA: TGTGCCAGCAGTGAAGCTAGCGGCTCCTACGAGCAGTACTTC. Translating gives CASSEASGSYEQYF.

The CDR3: CASSQDGAGAQPQHF. In DNA form, the CDR3 reads TGCGCCAGCAGCCAAGACGGGGCAGGGGCTCAGCCCCAGCATTTT. This sequence joins TRBV4-1 and TRBJ1-5; tentatively, D is TRBD1 (6 bases). V dropped 0 bases and J dropped 6 bases, with 12 bases sitting between them. Looked up from germline, CDR1 is MGHRA and CDR2 is YSYEKL. The CDR3 runs 15 residues.

The V and J genes are TRBV19 and TRBJ1-1, with D possibly matching TRBD1 (6 bases). V was trimmed by 3 bases and J by 0 bases, leaving 14 bases between them. The CDR3 totals 16 residues. Germline values: CDR1 LNHDA, CDR2 SQIVND (reference sequence). The DNA of the CDR3 is TGTGCCAGTAGTATGGACAGCCCACTGCTGAACACTGAAGCTTTCTTT. Residues: CASSMDSPLLNTEAFF.

This clonotype showed up just once. The chain joins TRBV30 to TRBJ2-5, with D maybe TRBD1 (6 bases). CDR1 and CDR2 from the germline V gene are GTSNPN and SVGIG (reference sequence). Trimming pared 3 bases from V and 5 bases from J, leaving 22 bases between. The CDR3 has 16 residues. DNA of the CDR3: TGTGCCTGGAGGGACCCGGCAGGGGAAGGGTGGGAGACCCAGTACTTC. This gives the protein CAWRDPAGEGWETQYF. The full variable domain, rest sourced from reference TRBV30 and TRBJ2-5, is SQTIHQWPATLVQPVGSPLSLECTVEGTSNPNLYWYRQAAGRGLQLLFYSVGIGQISSEVPQNLSASRPQDRQFILSSKKLLLSDSGFYLCAWRDPAGEGWETQYFGPGTRLLVL.

The V call is TRBV20-1, the J call TRBJ2-2, with 12 bases that match TRBD2. This CDR3 is built from 17 residues. Germline V gene sequence: CDR1 DFQATT, CDR2 SNEGSKA (reference sequence). J gave up 0 bases and V 5 bases, and 7 bases lay outside the gene matches. Here the CDR3 DNA reads TGCAGTGCTTTGACTAGCGGGGGACCCGCGAACACCGGGGAGCTGTTTTTT. It specifies CSALTSGGPANTGELFF.

The chain employs TRBV27 and TRBJ1-1; D is unresolved. Germline V gives CDR1 MNHEY, CDR2 SMNVEV (reference sequence). This CDR3 comprises 15 residues. The V end lost 3 bases, the J end lost 3 bases, and 14 bases lay between the germline ends. The CDR3 here is CASSFVSRRDTEAFF. Here the CDR3 DNA reads TGTGCCAGCAGTTTTGTATCCCGTAGGGACACTGAAGCTTTCTTT.